Listed below are T cell receptor beta chains from one sample, sequenced in a study of cytomegalovirus exposure and HLA in healthy donors. The table came from immunoSEQ multiplex PCR; TCRdb's copy has only in-frame clones and leaves some out. The table records around 140,000 clones, around 10% of them present only once. The sample was PBMCs. The source is a woman in her forties in good health and CMV-seropositive. Each CDR3 is given with its conserved first and last residue. The order of the fields is clone size, D gene, V gene, J gene, CDR3 DNA, CDR3 protein. D genes are given only for firm matches. Clone size is given for some rows only: seen once, a few or many times, or a class if the clone is expanded.

NA,TRBD2,TRBV7-2,TRBJ2-3,TGTGCCAGCAGCTTGGGACTAGCGGCCCGCACAGATACGCAGTATTTT,CASSLGLAARTDTQYF
NA,NA,TRBV6-1,TRBJ2-1,TGTGCCAGCAGGACAGGACCGACCTACAATGAGCAGTTCTTC,CASRTGPTYNEQFF
few,TRBD1,TRBV18,TRBJ2-5,TGTGCCAGCTCAGTGGGACAGGGGGCCGGAGAGACCCAGTACTTC,CASSVGQGAGETQYF
few,TRBD1,TRBV29-1,TRBJ1-2,TGCAGCGCCCTCGAGACAGGGCTATATGGCTACACCTTC,CSALETGLYGYTF
NA,TRBD2,TRBV6-5,TRBJ2-1,TGTGCCAGCAGTTACTCGACTAGCGGGGGCCGGGAGCAGTTCTTC,CASSYSTSGGREQFF
NA,NA,TRBV7-8,TRBJ1-1,TGTGCCAGCAGCCTCTCAGAGAACACTGAAGCTTTCTTT,CASSLSENTEAFF
few,NA,TRBV19,TRBJ1-5,TGTGCCAGTAGTATACGGGGGGGTGGAAGCAATCAGCCCCAGCATTTT,CASSIRGGGSNQPQHF
NA,TRBD1,TRBV5-1,TRBJ2-2,TGCGCCAGCAGCGCTGGACAGGGGGCGAACACCGGGGAGCTGTTTTTT,CASSAGQGANTGELFF
few,NA,TRBV5-3,TRBJ1-2,TGTGCCAGAAGCTTGGATTGTGACACGATCTATGGCTACACCTTC,CARSLDCDTIYGYTF
NA,NA,TRBV2,TRBJ1-1,TGTGCCAGCAGTGATCTAGGAGGGGACACTGAAGCTTTCTTT,CASSDLGGDTEAFF
NA,NA,TRBV11-2,TRBJ1-2,TGTGCCAGCAGCTTAGGGCGGAACTATGGCTACACCTTC,CASSLGRNYGYTF
NA,NA,TRBV4-3,TRBJ2-1,TGCGCCAGCAGCCAAGAATGGCGGGACTGGTACAATGAGCAGTTCTTC,CASSQEWRDWYNEQFF
NA,NA,TRBV9,TRBJ2-2,TGTGCCAGCAGCGTAGCTCAGGGCGGGGAGCTGTTTTTT,CASSVAQGGELFF
NA,TRBD1,TRBV5-1,TRBJ1-4,TGCGCCAGCAGCGTAGGACAGGGGAAGAATGAAAAACTGTTTTTT,CASSVGQGKNEKLFF
NA,TRBD1,TRBV7-9,TRBJ2-7,TGTGCCAGCAGTTTTGAGGGGGCGAACTACGAGCAGTACTTC,CASSFEGANYEQYF
NA,TRBD2,TRBV9,TRBJ2-2,TGTGCCAGCAGCAAAGGTCGGGGGACTAGGAACACCGGGGAGCTGTTTTTT,CASSKGRGTRNTGELFF
few,NA,TRBV4-3,TRBJ1-2,TGCGCCAGCAGCCCCCTGGGAGGGAACTATGGCTACACCTTC,CASSPLGGNYGYTF
few,TRBD2,TRBV5-1,TRBJ2-7,TGCGCCAGCAGCGAGGGACCCACTACTAGCGGGGGGACTTACGAGCAGTACTTC,CASSEGPTTSGGTYEQYF
few,NA,TRBV5-1,TRBJ1-2,TGCGCCAGCAGCTTGGAGTCAGGGGACTATGGCTACACCTTC,CASSLESGDYGYTF
NA,TRBD2,TRBV11-2,TRBJ2-7,TGTGCCAGCAGCTTAGTGAGAAGCGGGGTAGGGTCCTACGAGCAGTACTTC,CASSLVRSGVGSYEQYF
few,NA,TRBV5-6,TRBJ2-2,TGTGCCAGCAGCTCTGACAGAGGGAACACCGGGGAGCTGTTTTTT,CASSSDRGNTGELFF
NA,NA,TRBV5-1,TRBJ2-3,TGCGCCAGCAGCTCAAACCCGGGGTCCCCAGATACGCAGTATTTT,CASSSNPGSPDTQYF
NA,NA,TRBV6-4,TRBJ2-7,TGTGCCAGCAGGGTGCGGCCCTTACTATACTCCTACGAGCAGTACTTC,CASRVRPLLYSYEQYF
NA,TRBD1,TRBV6-1,TRBJ1-1,TGTGCCAGCAGTAACCGACAGGGGAACACTGAAGCTTTCTTT,CASSNRQGNTEAFF
few,NA,TRBV2,TRBJ2-5,TGTGCCAGCACGGGGGACCAAGAGACCCAGTACTTC,CASTGDQETQYF
NA,NA,TRBV5-6,TRBJ1-5,TGTGCCAGCAGCTTGTGGACAGCTAGCAATCAGCCCCAGCATTTT,CASSLWTASNQPQHF